A single sample gave rise to the 26 T cell receptor beta chains below, sequenced in a study of beta chain features in type 1 diabetes. Reverse transcribing all isolated RNA meant expressed TCRB transcripts were sequenced. Using immunoSEQ multiplex PCR, the repertoire was profiled, and TCRdb retains in-frame clones only, with some absent. The sample gives 900,000 or so clones, 15% to 20% of which show up once; 0.02% to 0.025% is in the top ten. The sequenced sample consisted of naive CD4+ T cells from blood. All receptors come from a woman in her late teens or twenties in good health.

J is TRBJ1-3 and V is TRBV6-6, with TRBD1 as a possible D gene (5 bases). Looked up from germline, CDR1 is MNHNY and CDR2 is SVGAGI (reference sequence). The CDR3 has 14 amino acids. Trimming removed 0 bases from V and 2 bases from J, with 5 bases in between. CDR3 nucleotides: TGTGCCAGCAGTTACTCAGGGGCTGGAAACACCATATATTTT. Translated, it gives CASSYSGAGNTIYF.

This clone was picked up a small number of times. V is TRBV7-2 and J is TRBJ2-3; D may match TRBD1 or TRBD2 (6 bases each). V lost 4 bases to trimming and J lost 4 bases, with 12 bases between them. CDR1 and CDR2 from the germline V gene are SGHTA and FQGNSA. The CDR3 has 14 residues. In DNA, the CDR3 is TGTGCCAGCAGCTGGGGGGCTCGGGCAGATACGCAGTATTTT. As protein: CASSWGARADTQYF.

This clone was observed a few times. The chain carries TRBV6-6 and TRBJ2-2, with D perhaps matching TRBD1 or TRBD2 (5 bases each). V was cut by 1 base and J by 10 bases, with 19 bases left in between. The CDR3 is made up of 16 amino acids. Germline assignment: CDR1 MNHNY and CDR2 SVGAGI (reference sequence). CDR3 DNA: TGTGCCAGCAGTTACTTGGACGCAGGGAGTGATTTGGAGCTGTTTTTT. Translating it yields CASSYLDAGSDLELFF.

This clone has only a few counts. This chain uses TRBV15 with TRBJ2-1; either TRBD1 or TRBD2 may supply D (6 bases each). The CDR3 is 16 amino acids. With 0 bases removed from V and 5 bases from J, the gap between germline ends came to 14 bases. Per germline, CDR1 LNHNV and CDR2 YYDKDF (reference sequence). CDR3: CATSRDRGLGDNEQFF. The CDR3 DNA reads TGTGCCACCAGCAGAGATCGGGGGCTAGGCGACAATGAGCAGTTCTTC.

The chain couples TRBV4-2 to TRBJ2-7; 7 nucleotides align to TRBD1. The germline V gene encodes CDR1 LGHNA and CDR2 YNFKEQ. V was pared by 1 base and J by 4 bases, with 13 bases of the junction left unmatched. This CDR3 has 17 residues. CDR3 amino acids: CASSQGGVDRDVYEQYF. The CDR3 region has the DNA TGTGCCAGCAGCCAAGGAGGGGTAGACAGGGACGTATACGAGCAGTACTTC.

This clone has a handful of counts. The V and J genes are TRBV7-2 and TRBJ2-4, with 8 bases identical to TRBD1. The CDR3 length is 14 residues. Trimming cost V 5 bases and J 4 bases; bases outside gene matches: 4. Looked up from germline, CDR1 is SGHTA and CDR2 is FQGNSA. CDR3 sequence: CASSGRDRKNIQYF. As DNA, the CDR3 is TGTGCCAGCAGCGGACGGGACAGGAAAAACATTCAGTACTTC.

This clone was detected a few times. The chain couples TRBV18 to TRBJ2-5; D gene ambiguous. The germline V and J ends were trimmed by 0 bases and 4 bases, with 6 bases remaining between them. The CDR3 is 13 residues long. Germline loops: CDR1 KGHSH, CDR2 LQKENI. CDR3 amino acids: CASSPPELETQYF. CDR3 nucleotide sequence: TGTGCCAGCTCACCACCGGAGTTAGAGACCCAGTACTTC.

This clone was seen more than once but under ten times. This sample also contains other DNA sequences that code for the same CDR3. The gene calls are TRBV11-2 and TRBJ1-1, with D maybe TRBD1 (5 bases). CDR3 length equals 15 residues. The ends were cut back, 5 bases at V and 0 bases at J, with 13 bases in the middle. From germline, CDR1 is SGHAT and CDR2 FQNNGV. The DNA of the CDR3 is TGTGCCAGCAGCCCGGGACCAGACATGAACACTGAAGCTTTCTTT. It codes for CASSPGPDMNTEAFF.

J is TRBJ2-2 and V is TRBV7-3; D remains ambiguous. The CDR3 runs 13 residues. CDR1 and CDR2 from the germline V gene are SGHTA and FQGTGA. The V and J ends lost 5 bases and 4 bases respectively, with 8 bases between them. The CDR3 bases are TGTGCCAGCAGCCTGAGGCGCACCGGGGAGCTGTTTTTT. Protein sequence: CASSLRRTGELFF.

The chain links TRBV7-2 to TRBJ1-2; D not resolved. Germline values: CDR1 SGHTA, CDR2 FQGNSA. This CDR3 comprises 15 residues. The V end lost 0 bases, the J end lost 0 bases, and 8 bases lay between the germline ends. The CDR3 bases are TGTGCCAGCAGCTTAGCTTGGACCGCTAACTATGGCTACACCTTC. This gives the protein CASSLAWTANYGYTF.

This clone occurred a few times. The chain employs TRBV19 and TRBJ2-1; D might be TRBD1 (6 bases). Germline CDR1 LNHDA, CDR2 SQIVND (reference sequence). V was pared by 2 bases and J by 5 bases, with 13 bases between. The CDR3 totals 15 residues. The CDR3 loop reads CASSISWDIHNEQFF. The CDR3 DNA follows: TGTGCCAGTAGTATATCGTGGGACATACACAATGAGCAGTTCTTC.

The chain links TRBV10-3 to TRBJ2-5; D might be TRBD2 (6 bases). The CDR3 length is 15 residues. Trimming left V 10 bases short and J 2 bases short, with 20 bases between. The germline V gene encodes CDR1 ENHRY and CDR2 SYGVKD. In DNA, the CDR3 is TGTGCCAGCGCGGAATCGGGAGAGGTTCAAGAGACCCAGTACTTC. Protein: CASAESGEVQETQYF.

This clone has a single count. V gene TRBV5-4 combines with J gene TRBJ2-2; D gene unclear. The V gene lost 4 bases and the J gene lost 5 bases, with 9 bases spanning the gap. Germline values: CDR1 SGHNT, CDR2 YYREEE (reference sequence). This CDR3 is 13 amino acids long. Written as DNA, the CDR3 is TGTGCCAGCAGCCCCTGGTTGACCGGGGAGCTGTTTTTT. It yields the protein CASSPWLTGELFF.

This clone was seen a few times. The chain couples TRBV10-3 to TRBJ2-7, with 8 bases that match TRBD1. The CDR3 has 17 amino acids. Germline loops: CDR1 ENHRY, CDR2 SYGVKD. Trimming cost V 2 bases and J 2 bases; bases outside gene matches: 11. CDR3 sequence (DNA): TGTGCCATCAGTGAGCTGGGTGGACAGGGCGGGCCCTACGAGCAGTACTTC. Translated: CAISELGGQGGPYEQYF.

This clone came up a few times. V and J are TRBV5-1 and TRBJ2-3; D tentatively reads TRBD1 or TRBD2 (6 bases each). CDR1 SGHRS and CDR2 YFSETQ come from the germline V gene. The CDR3 consists of 16 residues. Trimming removed 0 bases from V and 2 bases from J, with 13 bases in between. CDR3 in amino acids: CASSLGPGADTDTQYF. The DNA of the CDR3 is TGCGCCAGCAGCTTGGGACCGGGGGCTGACACAGATACGCAGTATTTT.

This clone was counted between two and nine times. The chain employs TRBV11-1 and TRBJ1-2, with 7 bases aligning to TRBD1. The J segment lost 6 bases and the V segment lost 2 bases, leaving 6 bases of the junction unmatched. The CDR3 extends over 14 amino acids. Germline CDR1 SGHAT, CDR2 FQDESV (reference sequence). The CDR3 DNA sequence: TGTGCCAGCAGCTTACTCACAGGGGAAGATGGCTACACCTTC. Translating gives CASSLLTGEDGYTF.

This chain uses TRBV7-2 with TRBJ2-1, with TRBD2 matching 9 bases. After removal of 5 bases from V and 15 bases from J, the junction contained 14 bases not matched to a gene. In germline, CDR1 is SGHTA, CDR2 FQGNSA. The CDR3 has 14 residues. The CDR3 DNA reads TGTGCCAGCAGCGACGATATTACTAGCGGGCAGGGGTTCTTC. It encodes CASSDDITSGQGFF.

The chain employs TRBV5-1 and TRBJ2-2; 9 bases are shared with TRBD1. Per the germline V gene, CDR1 is SGHRS and CDR2 is YFSETQ. After removal of 4 bases from V and 5 bases from J, the junction contained 6 bases not matched to a gene. The length of the CDR3 is 15 residues. CDR3 in DNA: TGCGCCAGCAGCCAAACAGGGGGCGTAACCGGGGAGCTGTTTTTT. Its protein is CASSQTGGVTGELFF.

This clone was detected a few times. V usage is TRBV2 and J usage is TRBJ2-3; 7 nucleotides match TRBD1. CDR1 and CDR2 from the germline V gene are SNHLY and FYNNEI. The CDR3 consists of 15 residues. V dropped 6 bases and J dropped 2; count of bases not matched to a gene: 8. CDR3 bases: TGTGCCAGCAGGACAAGACAGGGCCCCACAGATACGCAGTATTTT. Translated: CASRTRQGPTDTQYF.

The rearrangement links TRBV7-9 to TRBJ1-4, with a possible D match to TRBD1 (5 bases). Germline V gives CDR1 SEHNR, CDR2 FQNEAQ (reference sequence). The CDR3 is made up of 14 amino acids. The V end was cut by 3 bases, the J end by 7 bases, with 12 bases between. As DNA, the CDR3 is TGTGCCAGCAGCTTCGGGACCGGTCGTGAAAAACTGTTTTTT. Translation gives CASSFGTGREKLFF.

The chain combines TRBV6-6 with TRBJ2-7; D is possibly TRBD1 (5 bases). The CDR3 covers 14 residues. Per germline, CDR1 MNHNY and CDR2 SVGAGI (reference sequence). Trimming removed 6 bases at V and 0 bases at J, with 12 bases between. The CDR3 DNA follows: TGTGCCAGCAGCAGAACCGACAGCTCCTACGAGCAGTACTTC. Encoded protein: CASSRTDSSYEQYF.

The rearrangement uses TRBV6-5 and TRBJ1-1; a weak D match, TRBD1 (6 bases). Trimming pared 6 bases from V and 4 bases from J, leaving 15 bases between. The CDR3 extends over 14 amino acids. Germline CDR1 MNHEY, CDR2 SVGAGI. CDR3 nucleotides: TGTGCCAGCAGACCGCAGGGGAGGATCACTGAAGCTTTCTTT. Its protein is CASRPQGRITEAFF.

This clone was observed a few times. The V and J genes are TRBV6-6 and TRBJ1-4; TRBD1 might be the D (6 bases). Germline V lookup: CDR1 MNHNY, CDR2 SVGAGI (reference sequence). The CDR3 runs to 14 residues. Trimming removed 5 bases at V and 8 bases at J, with 15 bases between. The CDR3 DNA reads TGTGCCAGCAGTAGGGGTGTTGGGGGCGAAAAACTGTTTTTT. Its translation: CASSRGVGGEKLFF.

Only a few counts were recorded for this clone. The chain combines TRBV4-2 with TRBJ2-5; D call uncertain. V lost 2 bases to trimming and J lost 2 bases, with 9 bases between them. The CDR3 covers 14 residues. Germline V gene lookup returns CDR1 LGHNA and CDR2 YNFKEQ. The CDR3 nucleotides read TGTGCCAGCAGCCAAACAGAACTGCAAGAGACCCAGTACTTC. Translation gives CASSQTELQETQYF.

Only a few counts were recorded for this clone. The V gene is TRBV19, the J gene TRBJ2-1; 7 bases align to TRBD1. The CDR3 sequence is 14 residues long. Germline trimming cut 7 bases from V and 2 bases from J; bases unmatched to any gene: 5. The germline V gene has CDR1 LNHDA and CDR2 SQIVND (reference sequence). CDR3 bases: TGTGCCAGTACTAAAGGGACAGCCTACAATGAGCAGTTCTTC. Translated, it gives CASTKGTAYNEQFF.

The chain combines TRBV5-1 with TRBJ2-7, with D perhaps matching TRBD1 (5 bases). CDR3 size: 16 residues. CDR1 and CDR2 from the germline V gene are SGHRS and YFSETQ. Deletions cut 0 bases from V and 0 bases from J, with 13 bases between. As DNA, the CDR3 is TGCGCCAGCAGCTTGGGGACACTGTCTTTCTCCTACGAGCAGTACTTC. Its translation is CASSLGTLSFSYEQYF.